A single sample gave rise to the 28 T cell receptor beta chains below, sequenced in a study of tumor and adjacent non-tumor tissue in lung cancer. The template was RNA from unsorted bulk tissue. Three rounds of nested PCR, following a modified ARM-PCR protocol, produced the TCRbeta library. One entry per CDR3 protein results from TCRdb running MiXCR on the multiplex PCR reads. This table has some 200,000 distinct CDR3 sequences, about 71% appearing once. Sequenced: lung tumor tissue. These receptor sequences come from a man in his fifties or sixties with non-small cell lung cancer.

For this clonotype: It is likely a read error, because the conserved phenylalanine at the end of the CDR3 is missing. The chain employs TRBV20-1 and TRBJ2-2; D gene ambiguous. CDR3 length equals 15 residues. Germline V lookup: CDR1 DFQATT, CDR2 SNEGSKA (reference sequence). V was pared by 2 bases and J by 3 bases, with 13 bases between. CDR3 nucleotides: TGCAGTGCTAGAAATGTAGGTAGGCACACCGGGGAGCTGTTTTTA. Amino acid sequence: CSARNVGRHTGELFL.

As regards this clonotype: A much larger clone lies a single base off, so this may be a read error. The V gene is TRBV29-1, the J gene TRBJ2-5; TRBD1 agrees at 9 bases. Germline assignment: CDR1 SQVTM and CDR2 ANQGSEA. The CDR3 totals 15 residues. Here the CDR3 DNA reads TGCAGCGTTGTTTATTGGACAGGGGTGAGAGAGACCCAGAACTTC. This translates into CSVVYWTGVRETQNF.

This clonotype was seen once. V is TRBV20-1 and J is TRBJ2-7; perhaps TRBD2 as D (5 bases). V dropped 1 base and J dropped 2 bases, with 18 bases sitting between them. Germline CDR1 reads DFQATT; CDR2 reads SNEGSKA (reference sequence). This CDR3 is 16 amino acids long. The CDR3 is CSARVRGQNGPYEQYF. The CDR3 DNA is TGCAGTGCTAGAGTTCGAGGGCAGAACGGCCCCTACGAGCAGTACTTC.

In regard to this clonotype: Given the absence of the conserved phenylalanine or tryptophan at the CDR3 end, a read error is likely. The DNA is left out, because the CDR3 cannot be placed on it with certainty; the CDR3 is given as TCRdb lists it. The chain recombines TRBV20-1 with TRBJ1-1; TRBD1 is taken as the D call from the table, unchecked against the DNA. Germline V gives CDR1 DFQATT, CDR2 SNEGSKA (reference sequence). 13 amino acids form the CDR3, both terminal residues included. The CDR3 region is CSARDYRETERFY.

A word on this clonotype: The junction shows a germline mismatch at one end, possibly a read error. This rearrangement joins TRBV6-5 to TRBJ2-7; D remains unclear. Germline V lookup: CDR1 MNHEY, CDR2 SVGAGI. The CDR3 loop spans 14 amino acids. Here the CDR3 DNA reads TGTGCCAGCAGAGTCGACCCAAGCTCCTACGAGCATTACTTC. Its translation: CASRVDPSSYEHYF.

Details on this clonotype: Its ends do not fully match the called genes, so a read error is possible. The chain links TRBV29-1 to TRBJ2-1; 8 bases line up with TRBD1. CDR3 length equals 15 residues. Germline V lookup: CDR1 SQVTM, CDR2 ANQGSEA. CDR3 loop: CSVLRTGSLRNKQFF. Here the CDR3 DNA reads TGCAGCGTCCTCCGGACAGGGAGTCTTCGCAATAAGCAGTTCTTC.

On this clonotype itself: Given a much more abundant clone one base away, this may be a read error. The chain carries TRBV20-1 and TRBJ2-5; no definite D call. This CDR3 comprises 15 residues. Germline loops: CDR1 DFQATT, CDR2 SNEGSKA (reference sequence). The CDR3 loop reads CSARDHRSATGLKNF. The CDR3 nucleotides read TGCAGTGCTAGAGATCATCGGAGCGCCACCGGTCTTAAGAACTTC.

V is TRBV29-1 and J is TRBJ2-6, with 9 bases identical to TRBD2. In germline, CDR1 is SQVTM, CDR2 ANQGSEA. This CDR3 contains 18 residues. V was pared by 0 bases and J by 8 bases, with 14 bases of the junction left unmatched. This CDR3 reads CSVEDFSGSRTRTNVLTF. CDR3 in DNA: TGCAGCGTTGAAGATTTTAGCGGGAGTAGAACTAGGACCAACGTCCTGACTTTC.

On this clonotype itself: Since a much larger clone is just one base distant, this may be a read error. The rearrangement joins TRBV4-2 to TRBJ1-2; TRBD1 agrees at 7 bases. CDR1 and CDR2 (germline): LGHNA, YNFKEQ. The CDR3 spans 15 residues. The CDR3 region is CASSPRGEANYGYIF. The CDR3 DNA reads TGTGCCAGCAGCCCCAGGGGGGAGGCTAACTATGGCTACATCTTC.

This clonotype was counted many times. The chain carries TRBV20-1 and TRBJ1-1; D is undetermined. Germline lookup yields CDR1 DFQATT and CDR2 SNEGSKA (reference sequence). The CDR3 totals 12 residues. Trimming cost V 8 bases and J 1 base, with 11 bases left between them. CDR3 sequence: CSPQAGNTEAFF. The CDR3 DNA is TGCAGTCCCCAGGCAGGGAACACTGAAGCTTTCTTT.

This clonotype was seen a handful of times. V gene TRBV5-6 combines with J gene TRBJ2-1; 9 bases align to TRBD2. CDR1 and CDR2 from the germline V gene are SGHDT and YYEEEE. V lost 4 bases, J lost 6 bases, and 14 bases stayed unmatched. The CDR3 length is 17 residues. The CDR3 region has the DNA TGTGCCAGCAGCCCCGCCTTGGGCGGGAGGGGAGGCAATGAGCAGTTCTTC. As protein: CASSPALGGRGGNEQFF.

About this clonotype itself: The junction shows a germline mismatch at one end, possibly a read error. The chain couples TRBV12-3 or TRBV12-4 to TRBJ1-2, with D possibly TRBD1 on 6 matching bases. The CDR3 length is 12 residues. The CDR3 region has the DNA TGTGTCAGCAGTCAGGGACACGGAGGCTACACCTTC. Protein product: CVSSQGHGGYTF.

As for this clonotype: With a much larger clone just one base away, this may be a read error. V usage is TRBV20-1 and J usage is TRBJ2-7; D gene ambiguous. CDR1 and CDR2 from the germline V gene are DFQATT and SNEGSKA (reference sequence). Trimming cost V 5 bases and J 0 bases, with 11 bases left between them. The length of the CDR3 is 13 residues. The DNA of the CDR3 is TGCAGTGCTTGGACGGTGAACTCCTACGAGCAGTACTTC. It yields the protein CSAWTVNSYEQYF.

This clonotype was observed at least ten times. This chain joins TRBV11-3 and TRBJ2-7; D gene ambiguous. Per germline, CDR1 SGHNT and CDR2 YENEEA. Trimming shortened V by 3 bases and J by 5 bases, and 17 bases separated the two germline ends. This CDR3 has 15 amino acids. The CDR3 region is CASSFRRTVKDEQYF. Written as DNA, the CDR3 is TGTGCCAGCAGCTTCCGACGTACAGTTAAGGACGAGCAGTACTTC.

The CDR3 nucleotides read TGCAGTGCTAGGGTAGGTCTCTATAGCAATCAGCCCCAGTATTTT. As protein: CSARVGLYSNQPQYF. The chain links TRBV20-1 to TRBJ1-5, with D unresolved. TRBJ2-3 explains the end of the DNA better; the J call may be wrong. The germline gives CDR1 DFQATT, CDR2 SNEGSKA (reference sequence). The CDR3 extends over 15 amino acids.

This clonotype was seen repeatedly, ten times or more. The chain links TRBV20-1 to TRBJ2-5; TRBD2 aligns across 13 bases. Germline loops: CDR1 DFQATT, CDR2 SNEGSKA (reference sequence). The length of the CDR3 is 16 residues. The J segment lost 4 bases and the V segment lost 5 bases, leaving 10 bases of the junction unmatched. CDR3 amino acids: CSASKLAGGPRETQYF. CDR3 bases: TGCAGTGCTTCTAAACTAGCGGGAGGGCCGAGAGAGACCCAGTACTTC.

This clonotype was recorded a few times. The genes are TRBV20-1 and TRBJ1-2, with TRBD1 matching 7 bases. The germline V gene has CDR1 DFQATT and CDR2 SNEGSKA (reference sequence). With V trimmed by 6 bases and J by 7 bases, 11 bases remained unmatched. This CDR3 has 13 amino acids. Here the CDR3 DNA reads TGCAGTGCCTTTAACAGGGCAGGGGGTGGCTACACCTTC. Translating it yields CSAFNRAGGGYTF.

On this clonotype itself: One base away lies a much larger clone, so this may be a sequencing read error. The genes are TRBV20-1 and TRBJ1-6; D is unresolved. The length of the CDR3 is 13 residues. Germline V gene sequence: CDR1 DFQATT, CDR2 SNEGSKA (reference sequence). The CDR3 reads CSLLLVGNSLLHF. The CDR3 nucleotides read TGCAGCCTACTCCTGGTGGGTAATTCACTCCTCCACTTT.

Notes on this clonotype: A much larger clone differs by one base, so this may be a read error. This sequence joins TRBV12-3 or TRBV12-4 and TRBJ1-1; the D is unclear. This CDR3 has 14 amino acids. Between the trimmed V and J ends, which lost 6 bases and 5 bases, there was a span of 16 bases. CDR3 coding DNA: TGTGCCAGCAGCCCGGAACACTCGAAGACTGAAGCTTTCTTT. It codes for CASSPEHSKTEAFF.

The V call is TRBV20-1, the J call TRBJ2-3; tentative D call: TRBD2 (5 bases). The CDR3 extends over 16 amino acids. V lost 0 bases to trimming and J lost 4 bases, with 17 bases between them. Per germline, CDR1 DFQATT and CDR2 SNEGSKA (reference sequence). The CDR3 region is CSARDAVRGSSDTQYF. DNA for the CDR3: TGCAGTGCTAGAGATGCGGTTAGAGGGTCCTCAGATACGCAGTATTTT.

This clonotype was found once. An end of the junction does not agree with germline; a read error may underlie this. The chain links TRBV7-8 to TRBJ2-5, with no clear D. Looked up from germline, CDR1 is SGHVS and CDR2 is FQNEAQ. This CDR3 comprises 13 residues. In DNA form, the CDR3 reads TGTGCCAGCATCTTAGTGGTCGGAGAGACCCAGTACTTC. Amino acid sequence: CASILVVGETQYF.

This chain connects TRBV20-1 to TRBJ2-7, with TRBD2 matching over 7 bases. The CDR3 runs 14 residues. From germline, CDR1 is DFQATT and CDR2 SNEGSKA (reference sequence). V trimming: 8 bases; J trimming: 7 bases; junction bases outside the gene matches: 17. In nucleotides, the CDR3 is TGCAGTACCACCTCGGTAGCGGGCTCGTGGGAGCAGTACTTC. Protein product: CSTTSVAGSWEQYF.

J is TRBJ1-2 and V is TRBV20-1, with D perhaps matching TRBD1 (5 bases). Germline V CDR1 and CDR2: DFQATT, SNEGSKA (reference sequence). V lost 5 bases to trimming and J lost 7 bases, with 17 bases between them. CDR3 length equals 13 residues. This chain's CDR3 is CSAVRGLTGGYTF. CDR3 DNA: TGCAGTGCTGTCCGGGGCCTCACGGGTGGCTACACCTTC.

Comment on this clonotype: One junction end does not reproduce the germline sequence, and a read error may be involved. CDR3 in amino acids: CASSLVRSYGCTF. The CDR3 nucleotides are TGTGCCAGCAGCTTAGTACGTTCTTATGGCTGCACCTTC. This sequence joins TRBV11-3 and TRBJ1-2; D call uncertain. Germline V lookup: CDR1 SGHNT, CDR2 YENEEA. The CDR3 length is 13 residues.

This clonotype was seen ten or more times. The chain has TRBV6-1 and TRBJ2-2, with 7 bases aligning to TRBD1. After removal of 7 bases from V and 7 bases from J, the junction contained 18 bases not matched to a gene. This CDR3 has 17 amino acids. The germline gives CDR1 MNHNS, CDR2 SASEGT. The CDR3 bases are TGTGCCAGCACCCCAAAGGGGGCTCCTCTTTCTAGCGGGGAGCTGTTTTTT. It codes for CASTPKGAPLSSGELFF.

This clonotype was recorded only once. This chain joins TRBV29-1 and TRBJ1-4; D is undetermined. This CDR3 region has 13 residues. CDR1 SQVTM and CDR2 ANQGSEA come from the germline V gene. Trimming stripped 3 bases from V and 11 bases from J, with 16 bases between. CDR3 DNA sequence: TGCAGCGTTGATGTGGGATCCGTCGGGAAACTGTTTTTT. This sequence encodes CSVDVGSVGKLFF.

In its sample, this clonotype was seen many times. The gene calls are TRBV12-3 or TRBV12-4 and TRBJ2-5, with D perhaps TRBD2 (6 bases). The CDR3 runs to 12 residues. V lost 7 bases and J lost 5, with 11 bases in between. CDR3 region: CASKGGGETQYF. CDR3 sequence (DNA): TGTGCCAGCAAGGGAGGCGGGGAGACCCAGTACTTC.

On this clonotype: A read error is likely, as this CDR3 ends without the conserved phenylalanine or tryptophan. The V gene is TRBV6-2 or TRBV6-3, the J gene TRBJ2-1; 7 bases map to TRBD1. The trim removed 8 bases at V and 6 bases at J, leaving 4 bases unmatched. This CDR3 is 12 amino acids long. Germline CDR1 MNHEY, CDR2 SVGEGT. This CDR3 is CASGYRGNEQFL. CDR3 bases: TGTGCCAGCGGGTACAGGGGCAATGAGCAGTTCTTA.